The next 13 T cell receptor beta chains were all read from a single sample in a study of shared clonotypes between healthy human individuals. The protocol was immunoSEQ multiplex PCR, while the TCRdb copy is restricted to in-frame clones and leaves out a portion. This table holds over a million clones, roughly 96% found once. The sequenced sample consisted of naive CD4+ T cells sorted from blood. Regarding subset: CD45RA+ positively selected. Every receptor here comes from a young man in good health.

The V gene is TRBV9, the J gene TRBJ2-3; D is possibly TRBD2 (6 bases). Germline-derived CDR1 and CDR2 are SGDLS and YYNGEE. Trimming took 4 bases from V and 3 from J, leaving 18 bases between them. The CDR3 contains 16 residues. CDR3 DNA sequence: TGTGCCAGCAGCAGGGCGGCTAGCGTGATAACAGATACGCAGTATTTT. Its translation: CASSRAASVITDTQYF.

This chain uses TRBV12-5 with TRBJ2-1; 10 bases are shared with TRBD1. The length of the CDR3 is 14 residues. V shed 6 bases, J shed 8 bases, and the junction held 7 bases outside the gene matches. The germline V gene encodes CDR1 LGHNT and CDR2 FRNRAP. The CDR3 sequence is CASGGTGDGHEQFF. The CDR3 DNA reads as TGTGCTAGTGGAGGGACAGGGGATGGTCATGAGCAGTTCTTC.

In DNA, the CDR3 is TGTGCCAGCTCCCTGGGACAGGGGAAGAACAATGAGCAGTTCTTC. The encoded protein is CASSLGQGKNNEQFF. The chain couples TRBV18 to TRBJ2-1; TRBD1 matches 10 bases. Trimming took 6 bases from V and 5 from J; bases not matched to a gene: 7. The germline V gene has CDR1 KGHSH and CDR2 LQKENI. This CDR3 is built from 15 residues.

V and J are TRBV7-9 and TRBJ2-7; D is undetermined. The germline V gene encodes CDR1 SEHNR and CDR2 FQNEAQ (reference sequence). The CDR3 consists of 14 residues. V lost 5 bases and J lost 2, with 13 bases in between. CDR3 loop: CASSPFAYTYEQYF. Written as DNA, the CDR3 is TGTGCCAGCAGCCCCTTTGCTTACACCTACGAGCAGTACTTC.

Comment on this clone: Other DNA sequences from this sample encode an identical CDR3 as well. V and J are TRBV5-1 and TRBJ2-6; 9 bases fit TRBD1. Per the germline V gene, CDR1 is SGHRS and CDR2 is YFSETQ. This CDR3 comprises 15 residues. Trimming removed 4 bases from V and 2 bases from J; junction bases left unmatched: 1. CDR3 sequence reads: CASSRTGAGANVLTF. The DNA of the CDR3 is TGCGCCAGCAGCCGGACAGGGGCTGGGGCCAACGTCCTGACTTTC.

The V gene is TRBV2, the J gene TRBJ1-5; 9 nucleotides agree with TRBD1. CDR1 is SNHLY, CDR2 FYNNEI, per germline. This CDR3 comprises 14 residues. J lost 7 bases, V lost 5 bases, and 6 bases had no gene match. The CDR3 sequence is CASSQQGAGQPQHF. The CDR3 coding sequence is TGTGCCAGCAGTCAACAGGGGGCCGGACAGCCCCAGCATTTT.

This rearrangement joins TRBV18 to TRBJ1-2; TRBD1 matches 7 bases. The V gene end was trimmed by 0 bases and the J gene end by 8 bases; junction bases not matched to a gene: 15. Germline V CDR1 and CDR2: KGHSH, LQKENI. The CDR3 sequence is 17 residues long. The CDR3 protein is CASSPPGTAKSVRGYTF. The DNA for the CDR3 is TGTGCCAGCTCACCACCGGGGACAGCTAAGTCCGTACGGGGCTACACCTTC.

The chain has TRBV7-3 and TRBJ2-3; D is unresolved. The germline V gene has CDR1 SGHTA and CDR2 FQGTGA. CDR3 length equals 15 residues. Deletions cut 2 bases from V and 0 bases from J, with 9 bases between. Here the CDR3 reads CASSLARASTDTQYF. The DNA of the CDR3 is TGTGCCAGCAGCTTAGCCCGGGCTAGCACAGATACGCAGTATTTT. Full variable domain (outside the CDR3, taken from reference TRBV7-3 and TRBJ2-3): GAGVSQTPSNKVTEKGKYVELRCDPISGHTALYWYRQSLGQGPEFLIYFQGTGAADDSGLPNDRFFAVRPEGSVSTLKIQRTERGDSAVYLCASSLARASTDTQYFGPGTRLTVL.

The chain carries TRBV27 and TRBJ2-1; no clear D gene. CDR1 is MNHEY and CDR2 is SMNVEV in the germline V gene (reference sequence). The V gene lost 0 bases and the J gene lost 0 bases, with 9 bases spanning the gap. This CDR3 spans 16 amino acids. CDR3 bases: TGTGCCAGCAGTTTATCGACCCCCAGCTCCTACAATGAGCAGTTCTTC. The encoded protein is CASSLSTPSSYNEQFF.

CDR3 in amino acids: CASTAGETTDTQYF. The CDR3 region has the DNA TGTGCCAGCACAGCGGGAGAGACTACAGATACGCAGTATTTT. This rearrangement joins TRBV28 to TRBJ2-3, with TRBD2 matching over 8 bases. Germline CDR1 and CDR2: MDHEN and SYDVKM. This CDR3 has 14 amino acids. V lost 7 bases, J lost 3 bases, and 6 bases stayed unmatched.

In the case of this clone: Other nucleotide sequences from this sample produce the same CDR3. The rearrangement links TRBV5-1 to TRBJ1-5, with 9 positions matching TRBD1. The CDR3 is 15 residues long. CDR1 and CDR2 (germline): SGHRS, YFSETQ. The V and J ends lost 0 bases and 7 bases, in that order; junction bases with no gene match: 5. The CDR3 sequence is CASSLEGQGGQPQHF. CDR3 nucleotides: TGCGCCAGCAGCTTGGAGGGACAGGGCGGCCAGCCCCAGCATTTT. Looking up the rest from reference TRBV5-1 and TRBJ1-5 gives the full variable domain: KAGVTQTPRYLIKTRGQQVTLSCSPISGHRSVSWYQQTPGQGLQFLFEYFSETQRNKGNFPGRFSGRQFSNSRSEMNVSTLELGDSALYLCASSLEGQGGQPQHFGDGTRLSIL.

This clone was picked up one time. V gene TRBV2 combines with J gene TRBJ2-7; tentative D call: TRBD2 (5 bases). V gave up 4 bases and J gave up 2 bases, with 9 bases separating them. CDR1 is SNHLY, CDR2 FYNNEI, per germline. The CDR3 is 13 amino acids. The CDR3 nucleotides are TGTGCCAGCAGTGGACTACCGACCTACGAGCAGTACTTC. Its protein is CASSGLPTYEQYF. Based on the CDR3 plus reference TRBV2 and TRBJ2-7, the full variable domain is EPEVTQTPSHQVTQMGQEVILRCVPISNHLYFYWYRQILGQKVEFLVSFYNNEISEKSEIFDDQFSVERPDGSNFTLKIRSTKLEDSAMYFCASSGLPTYEQYFGPGTRLTVT.

This chain uses TRBV11-2 with TRBJ2-1, with D possibly matching TRBD1 (6 bases). V was pared by 5 bases and J by 8 bases, with 19 bases between. The germline CDR1 and CDR2 sequences are SGHAT and FQNNGV. The CDR3 is 15 amino acids. The CDR3 DNA reads as TGTGCCAGCAGCCCCAACAGGGATCTGGTGTATGAGCAGTTCTTC. As protein: CASSPNRDLVYEQFF.